A selection of T cell receptor beta chains follows, all from one sample in a study of Graves' ophthalmopathy and Graves' hyperthyroidism. TCRdb used MiXCR to reprocess the multiplex PCR reads, holding one entry per CDR3 protein. The sample lists over a million distinct CDR3 sequences; 36% were seen once. Sequenced input: peripheral blood or thyroid tissue (not recorded which). The origin of the receptors is an adult man with Graves' hyperthyroidism. The CDR3 runs from the conserved cysteine through the conserved F or W. Each record gives: D gene, V gene, clone size, J gene, CDR3 DNA, CDR3 protein. A D gene is named only where the DNA matches it firmly. Rows may omit the clone size; those that give it use once, few, many or a size class.

D gene: TRBD1
V gene: TRBV4-3
clone size: NA
J gene: TRBJ2-6
CDR3 DNA: TGCGCCAGCAGCCACGGTGTGGGGACAGCTGGGGCCAACGTCCTGACTTTC
CDR3 protein: CASSHGVGTAGANVLTF

D gene: TRBD1
V gene: TRBV20-1
clone size: NA
J gene: TRBJ1-1
CDR3 DNA: TGCAGTGCACCGGACAGGGTAGATACTGAAGCTTTCTTT
CDR3 protein: CSAPDRVDTEAFF

D gene: NA
V gene: TRBV9
clone size: NA
J gene: TRBJ2-7
CDR3 DNA: TGTGCCAGCGGTGCGGGGTGGGTGTATAATGAGCAGTACTTC
CDR3 protein: CASGAGWVYNEQYF

D gene: NA
V gene: TRBV9
clone size: many
J gene: TRBJ2-5
CDR3 DNA: TGTGCCAGCAGCGTAGTTAGTCAAGAGACCCAGTACTTC
CDR3 protein: CASSVVSQETQYF

D gene: TRBD1
V gene: TRBV10-3
clone size: NA
J gene: TRBJ2-7
CDR3 DNA: TGTGCCGGGACAGCCTCCTACGAGCAGTACTTC
CDR3 protein: CAGTASYEQYF

D gene: TRBD2
V gene: TRBV5-5
clone size: NA
J gene: TRBJ2-7
CDR3 DNA: TGTGCCGGCAGCTTACTAGCGGTTCCAGGGGACGAGCAGTACTTC
CDR3 protein: CAGSLLAVPGDEQYF

D gene: TRBD1
V gene: TRBV7-6
clone size: many
J gene: TRBJ2-5
CDR3 DNA: TGTGCCAGCCGGGACAGGGAGGGTATGCAAGAGACCCAGTACTTC
CDR3 protein: CASRDREGMQETQYF

D gene: TRBD1
V gene: TRBV2
clone size: NA
J gene: TRBJ1-1
CDR3 DNA: TGTGCCAGCAGTGAGGGAGGGGGCTGGACTGAAGCTTTCTTT
CDR3 protein: CASSEGGGWTEAFF

D gene: NA
V gene: TRBV7-9
clone size: many
J gene: TRBJ2-7
CDR3 DNA: TGTGCCAGCAGCTTAGGCCGATCGGGGGAGCAGTACTTC
CDR3 protein: CASSLGRSGEQYF

D gene: NA
V gene: TRBV10-3
clone size: many
J gene: TRBJ1-2
CDR3 DNA: TGTGCCATCAGTGAAAAGGCCCACCCAGACTATGGCTACACCTTC
CDR3 protein: CAISEKAHPDYGYTF

D gene: NA
V gene: TRBV15
clone size: NA
J gene: TRBJ1-2
CDR3 DNA: TGTGCCACCAGCAGAGATGGTATGGTGGGCTACACCTTC
CDR3 protein: CATSRDGMVGYTF

D gene: TRBD1
V gene: TRBV20-1
clone size: many
J gene: TRBJ2-7
CDR3 DNA: TGCAGTGCTACGGGACAGAGCTCCTACGAGCAGTACTTC
CDR3 protein: CSATGQSSYEQYF

D gene: NA
V gene: TRBV4-1
clone size: once
J gene: TRBJ2-7
CDR3 DNA: TGCGCCAGCAGCCAAGTTGGGGGCAGGGTCTACGAGCAGTACTTC
CDR3 protein: CASSQVGGRVYEQYF

D gene: NA
V gene: TRBV28
clone size: NA
J gene: TRBJ1-2
CDR3 DNA: TGTGCCAGCAGTTTATGGGTCTTCTATGGCTACACCTTC
CDR3 protein: CASSLWVFYGYTF

D gene: NA
V gene: TRBV6-2/TRBV6-3
clone size: NA
J gene: TRBJ2-2
CDR3 DNA: TGTGCCAGCAGTTACGGTTTCCGGGGGCGAGGTACCGGGGAGCTGTTTTTT
CDR3 protein: CASSYGFRGRGTGELFF

D gene: NA
V gene: TRBV29-1
clone size: few
J gene: TRBJ1-1
CDR3 DNA: TGCAGCGTTGCCGCGAGTTCTGAAGCTTTCTTT
CDR3 protein: CSVAASSEAFF

D gene: TRBD1
V gene: TRBV2
clone size: NA
J gene: TRBJ1-5
CDR3 DNA: TGTGCCAGCAGACCGGGACAGGGCCCCCCGCATTTT
CDR3 protein: CASRPGQGPPHF

D gene: NA
V gene: TRBV28
clone size: NA
J gene: TRBJ1-1
CDR3 DNA: TGTGCCAGCAGTAACTCGGGACAGAACACTGAAGCTTTCTTT
CDR3 protein: CASSNSGQNTEAFF

D gene: TRBD1
V gene: TRBV25-1
clone size: once
J gene: TRBJ2-1
CDR3 DNA: TGTGCCAGCAACCCAGGGACAGCCATTATGTTCTTC
CDR3 protein: CASNPGTAIMFF

D gene: NA
V gene: TRBV6-5
clone size: NA
J gene: TRBJ1-5
CDR3 DNA: TGTGCCAGCAGTTTAACTACCAGGGGACAGCCCCAGCATTTT
CDR3 protein: CASSLTTRGQPQHF

D gene: TRBD2
V gene: TRBV7-8
clone size: many
J gene: TRBJ2-5
CDR3 DNA: TGTGCCAGCAGCTTAGAGAGACTAGCCCCGGAGACCCAGTACTTC
CDR3 protein: CASSLERLAPETQYF

D gene: NA
V gene: TRBV11-2
clone size: few
J gene: TRBJ2-7
CDR3 DNA: TGTGCCAGCAGCTCCCATGGACTGGTCGGCTACGAGCAGTACTTC
CDR3 protein: CASSSHGLVGYEQYF

D gene: NA
V gene: TRBV20-1
clone size: many
J gene: TRBJ1-1
CDR3 DNA: TGCAGTGCTAGAGATCCGGGATTGAACACTGAAGCTTTCTTT
CDR3 protein: CSARDPGLNTEAFF

D gene: NA
V gene: TRBV15
clone size: many
J gene: TRBJ1-2
CDR3 DNA: TGTGCCACCAGCAGAGGAAACACAGCCACTTATGGCTACACCTTC
CDR3 protein: CATSRGNTATYGYTF

D gene: NA
V gene: TRBV23-1
clone size: NA
J gene: TRBJ1-5
CDR3 DNA: TGCGCCAGCAGCCAAGTAGGGGCCGGCAATCAGCCCCAGCATTTT
CDR3 protein: CASSQVGAGNQPQHF

D gene: NA
V gene: TRBV20-1
clone size: few
J gene: TRBJ2-2
CDR3 DNA: TGCAGTGCTGGAGATCGTCCAGAGGAGCTGTTTTTT
CDR3 protein: CSAGDRPEELFF

D gene: TRBD2
V gene: TRBV7-2
clone size: many
J gene: TRBJ2-5
CDR3 DNA: TGTGCCAGCAGCTCAACTAGCGGGAGCTTGGCCCAGTACTTC
CDR3 protein: CASSSTSGSLAQYF

D gene: NA
V gene: TRBV9
clone size: NA
J gene: TRBJ1-5
CDR3 DNA: TGTGCCAGCAGCTTGGATTTGGGGGGTCAACAGCCCCAGCATTTT
CDR3 protein: CASSLDLGGQQPQHF

D gene: NA
V gene: TRBV25-1
clone size: NA
J gene: TRBJ1-2
CDR3 DNA: TGTGCCAGCAGAGATCGACAGCCGACCTATGGCTACACCTTC
CDR3 protein: CASRDRQPTYGYTF

D gene: NA
V gene: TRBV20-1
clone size: few
J gene: TRBJ2-7
CDR3 DNA: TGCAGTGCTAGAGATCAGACAGGTAGGGACGAGCAGTACTTC
CDR3 protein: CSARDQTGRDEQYF

D gene: TRBD2
V gene: TRBV10-3
clone size: NA
J gene: TRBJ2-5
CDR3 DNA: TGTGCCATCAGTGATCTAGCGGGGGGAGAGGAGACCCAGTACTTC
CDR3 protein: CAISDLAGGEETQYF

D gene: NA
V gene: TRBV7-9
clone size: NA
J gene: TRBJ1-2
CDR3 DNA: TGTGCCAGCAGCGGTGGGGGGGGACGGAACTATGGCTACACCTTC
CDR3 protein: CASSGGGGRNYGYTF

D gene: NA
V gene: TRBV11-2
clone size: many
J gene: TRBJ2-5
CDR3 DNA: TGTGCCAGCGCCGGACAGAGACAAGAGACCCAGTACTTC
CDR3 protein: CASAGQRQETQYF

D gene: NA
V gene: TRBV10-2
clone size: NA
J gene: TRBJ1-2
CDR3 DNA: TGCGCCAGCAGTGAGTATGGGGTGCTTCGCGGTGGCTACACCTTC
CDR3 protein: CASSEYGVLRGGYTF

D gene: TRBD1
V gene: TRBV7-2
clone size: many
J gene: TRBJ1-1
CDR3 DNA: TGTGCCAGCAGCTTAGTGGGGGGACAGGGAGGACGGAACACTGAAGCTTTCTTT
CDR3 protein: CASSLVGGQGGRNTEAFF

D gene: NA
V gene: TRBV6-1
clone size: few
J gene: TRBJ2-7
CDR3 DNA: TGTGCCAGCAGTGACGTTAACAGGGACTACGAGCAGTACTTC
CDR3 protein: CASSDVNRDYEQYF

D gene: TRBD2
V gene: TRBV2
clone size: NA
J gene: TRBJ2-5
CDR3 DNA: TGTGCCAGGGGAGGGGTCGGGACCCAGTACTTC
CDR3 protein: CARGGVGTQYF

D gene: TRBD1
V gene: TRBV19
clone size: NA
J gene: TRBJ2-5
CDR3 DNA: TGTGCCAGTGGACCGGGACAGGGGACGACCCAGTACTTC
CDR3 protein: CASGPGQGTTQYF

D gene: NA
V gene: TRBV11-1
clone size: NA
J gene: TRBJ1-1
CDR3 DNA: TGTGCCAGCAGCCCTCTACTAGCGGGGACCACTGAAGCTTTCTTT
CDR3 protein: CASSPLLAGTTEAFF

D gene: TRBD1
V gene: TRBV20-1
clone size: NA
J gene: TRBJ1-1
CDR3 DNA: TGCAGTGCAACGGACCGGGACAGGGCTCTAATTGGAGCTTTCTTT
CDR3 protein: CSATDRDRALIGAFF

D gene: NA
V gene: TRBV10-3
clone size: once
J gene: TRBJ2-2
CDR3 DNA: TGTGCCATCAGGATAGGACAGAACGGGGAGCTGTTTTTT
CDR3 protein: CAIRIGQNGELFF

D gene: NA
V gene: TRBV10-3
clone size: NA
J gene: TRBJ1-2
CDR3 DNA: TGTGCCAGCAGTTTATCGGCGGGGGTGAACTTCTATGGCTACACCTTC
CDR3 protein: CASSLSAGVNFYGYTF

D gene: NA
V gene: TRBV7-2
clone size: NA
J gene: TRBJ2-2
CDR3 DNA: TGTGCCAGCAGCCGTTCCCCCGGGACGGCAGTGAACACCGGGGAGCTGTTTTTT
CDR3 protein: CASSRSPGTAVNTGELFF

D gene: TRBD1
V gene: TRBV2
clone size: many
J gene: TRBJ2-7
CDR3 DNA: TGTGCCAGCAGTGACCTAGACAGGGAACTTTTCTACGAGCAGTACTTC
CDR3 protein: CASSDLDRELFYEQYF

D gene: NA
V gene: TRBV5-1
clone size: NA
J gene: TRBJ2-5
CDR3 DNA: TGCGCCAGCAGCTTTGGAGGGAGCGCACGGGGAGAGACCCAGTACTTC
CDR3 protein: CASSFGGSARGETQYF

D gene: NA
V gene: TRBV5-4
clone size: few
J gene: TRBJ1-2
CDR3 DNA: TGTGCCAGCAACCCGGGGGGCCGTTTTAACTATGGCTACACCTTC
CDR3 protein: CASNPGGRFNYGYTF

D gene: NA
V gene: TRBV20-1
clone size: many
J gene: TRBJ2-7
CDR3 DNA: TGCAGTGCCCCTCCCTTTGGGTACTACGAGCAGTACTTC
CDR3 protein: CSAPPFGYYEQYF

D gene: TRBD1
V gene: TRBV25-1
clone size: many
J gene: TRBJ2-7
CDR3 DNA: TGTGCCAGCAGTGAAGGCCCCGGACAGGGGGCGGGGGAGCAGTACTTC
CDR3 protein: CASSEGPGQGAGEQYF